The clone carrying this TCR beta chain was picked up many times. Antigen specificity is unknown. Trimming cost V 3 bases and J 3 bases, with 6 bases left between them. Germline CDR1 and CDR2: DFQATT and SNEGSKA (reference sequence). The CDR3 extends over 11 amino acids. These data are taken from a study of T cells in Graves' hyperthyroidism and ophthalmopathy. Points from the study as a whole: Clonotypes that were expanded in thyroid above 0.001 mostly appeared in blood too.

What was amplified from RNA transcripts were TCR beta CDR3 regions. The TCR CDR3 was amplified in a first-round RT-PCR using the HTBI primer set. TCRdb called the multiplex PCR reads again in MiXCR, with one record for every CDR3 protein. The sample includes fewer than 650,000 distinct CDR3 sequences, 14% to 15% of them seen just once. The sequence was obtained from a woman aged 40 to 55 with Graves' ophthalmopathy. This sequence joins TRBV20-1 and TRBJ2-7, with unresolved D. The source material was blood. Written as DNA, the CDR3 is TGCAGTGCTAGCACACTCTACGAGCAGTACTTC. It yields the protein CSASTLYEQYF.